The clone carrying this T cell receptor beta chain is a singleton in its sample. The record originates from a study of shared clonotypes between healthy human individuals. Naive CD8 cells, CD45RO-negative and positively selected for CCR7, excluded terminally differentiated effector memory CD45RA+ cells. The method was immunoSEQ multiplex PCR; TCRdb's version includes in-frame clones alone and lacks a portion of them. The sample has hundreds of thousands of clones, 90% to 95% seen once. Germline V gene sequence: CDR1 MNHEY, CDR2 SMNVEV (reference sequence). The V and J ends lost 3 bases and 2 bases respectively, with 11 bases between them. The CDR3 sequence is 14 residues long.

The gene calls are TRBV27 and TRBJ2-7; no clear D gene. The sample taken for sequencing was naive CD8+ T cells sorted from blood. The receptor was isolated from a young woman in good health. CDR3 region: CASSLAQFPYEQYF. In DNA form, the CDR3 reads TGTGCCAGCAGTTTGGCGCAATTTCCCTACGAGCAGTACTTC.